This T cell receptor (beta chain) was documented in a study of blood T cell repertoires in COVID-19. About the research overall: Whether acute or convalescent, the COVID-19 samples came from the United States, Italy and Spain. Sample material is recorded as cDNA or gDNA derived from T cells, B-cell-depleted T cells, or PBMCs.

Original processing notes: Amplification of reference gene primers was used by the study to estimate nucleated cell counts. The repertoire was sequenced with immunoSEQ multiplex PCR; TCRdb's copy has only in-frame clones and lacks some. V, J and clone size are taken as reported in that table, and D and trimming were inferred from the DNA itself. The sample has approximately 130,000 clones, 60% to 85% seen once; the top ten hold about 18%. V lost 6 bases, J lost 0 bases, and 5 bases stayed unmatched. Germline V CDR1 and CDR2: MNHEY, SVGAGI. The CDR3 covers 15 residues. The sequenced sample was peripheral blood. This TCR was recovered from an elderly man with acute or convalescent COVID-19. The rearrangement joins TRBV6-5 to TRBJ1-3; 7 bases match TRBD1. CDR3 residues: CASRGQPNSGNTIYF. The CDR3, as DNA: TGTGCCAGCAGGGGACAGCCAAACTCTGGAAACACCATATATTTT.